These 6 T cell receptor beta chains were all obtained from the same sample, sequenced in a study of blood T cell repertoires in COVID-19 (dated by TCRdb to about 2020). Libraries were prepared through the immunoSEQ multiplex PCR assay. Held by TCRdb, this immuneACCESS table contains in-frame sequences only and omits some clones. Under half of the omission traces to an unresolved V gene where checked; the cause of the rest is unknown. Within this sample are 95,000 to 120,000 clones, with 85% of them counted one time only. The ten largest make up 10% to 15% of the sample. The sample consisted of peripheral blood. These receptors came from a human donor in a cohort sampled during active COVID-19.

This chain links TRBV5-6 with TRBJ2-1, with 14 bases matching TRBD2. The ends lost 0 bases at V and 14 bases at J; junction bases unmatched: 10. CDR1 is SGHDT, CDR2 YYEEEE, per germline. The CDR3 is 16 amino acids. This CDR3 reads CASSLGPGLAGVMEFF. The CDR3 DNA reads TGTGCCAGCAGCTTGGGACCGGGACTAGCGGGGGTGATGGAGTTCTTC. The complete variable domain, with remaining parts taken from reference TRBV5-6 and TRBJ2-1, reads DAGVTQSPTHLIKTRGQQVTLRCSPKSGHDTVSWYQQALGQGPQFIFQYYEEEERQRGNFPDRFSGHQFPNYSSELNVNALLLGDSALYLCASSLGPGLAGVMEFFGPGTRLTVL.

The chain combines TRBV6-5 with TRBJ1-5; 7 positions agree with TRBD1. Germline V gene data show CDR1 as MNHEY and CDR2 as SVGAGI. Germline trimming cut 5 bases from V and 12 bases from J; bases unmatched to any gene: 7. The CDR3 covers 12 residues. The CDR3 DNA reads as TGTGCCAGCAGTACCGGGACAGTGCTCCAGCATTTT. This encodes CASSTGTVLQHF.

This sequence joins TRBV6-5 and TRBJ1-1; the D gene is possibly TRBD1 (5 bases). This CDR3 contains 12 residues. V gave up 8 bases and J gave up 5 bases, with 12 bases separating them. CDR1 is MNHEY and CDR2 is SVGAGI in the germline V gene. Here the CDR3 reads CASWRGGTEAFF. The CDR3 DNA is TGTGCCAGCTGGAGGGGAGGAACTGAAGCTTTCTTT.

CDR3 protein: CSVPTGTGDTEAFF. As DNA, the CDR3 is TGCAGCGTGCCCACCGGGACTGGAGACACTGAAGCTTTCTTT. The chain combines TRBV29-1 with TRBJ1-1; the D gene is possibly TRBD1 (5 bases). CDR3 size: 14 residues. The germline V gene has CDR1 SQVTM and CDR2 ANQGSEA. V lost 6 bases, J lost 3 bases, and 17 bases lay in between.

This clone came up once. The chain uses TRBV11-2 and TRBJ1-6, with D perhaps TRBD1 (5 bases). CDR3 size: 13 residues. Germline V gene sequence: CDR1 SGHAT, CDR2 FQNNGV. Deletions cut 2 bases from V and 8 bases from J, with 7 bases between. The CDR3 region has the DNA TGTGCCAGCAGCTTAACAGGAGATTCACCCCTCCACTTT. This translates into CASSLTGDSPLHF.

This chain uses TRBV5-5 with TRBJ2-7; 7 nucleotides line up with TRBD1. The CDR3 extends over 15 amino acids. V shed 2 bases, J shed 3 bases, and the junction held 8 bases outside the gene matches. Germline V CDR1 and CDR2: SGHKS, YYEKEE (reference sequence). DNA for the CDR3: TGTGCCAGCAGCTTAGGAGGAGCAGGGGGCTACGAGCAGTACTTC. Translation gives CASSLGGAGGYEQYF. The entire variable domain, with the rest obtained from reference TRBV5-5 and TRBJ2-7, is as follows: DAGVTQSPTHLIKTRGQQVTLRCSPISGHKSVSWYQQVLGQGPQFIFQYYEKEERGRGNFPDRFSARQFPNYSSELNVNALLLGDSALYLCASSLGGAGGYEQYFGPGTRLTVT.